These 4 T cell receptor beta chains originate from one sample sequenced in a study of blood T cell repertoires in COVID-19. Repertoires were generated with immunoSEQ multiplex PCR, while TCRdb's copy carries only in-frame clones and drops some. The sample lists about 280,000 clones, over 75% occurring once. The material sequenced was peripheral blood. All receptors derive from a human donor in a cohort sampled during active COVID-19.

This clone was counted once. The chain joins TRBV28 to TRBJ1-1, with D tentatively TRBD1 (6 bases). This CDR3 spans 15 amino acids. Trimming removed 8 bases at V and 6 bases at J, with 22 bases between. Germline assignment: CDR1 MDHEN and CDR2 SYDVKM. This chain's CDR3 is CASPPTGSALSEAFF. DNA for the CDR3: TGTGCCAGCCCCCCAACAGGGAGTGCACTTTCTGAAGCTTTCTTT.

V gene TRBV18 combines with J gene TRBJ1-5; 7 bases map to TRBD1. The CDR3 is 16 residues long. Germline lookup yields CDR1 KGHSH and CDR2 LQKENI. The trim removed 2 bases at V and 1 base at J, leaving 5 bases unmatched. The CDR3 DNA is TGTGCCAGCTCACCAAGACGGGACAGAAGCAATCAGCCCCAGCATTTT. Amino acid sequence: CASSPRRDRSNQPQHF.

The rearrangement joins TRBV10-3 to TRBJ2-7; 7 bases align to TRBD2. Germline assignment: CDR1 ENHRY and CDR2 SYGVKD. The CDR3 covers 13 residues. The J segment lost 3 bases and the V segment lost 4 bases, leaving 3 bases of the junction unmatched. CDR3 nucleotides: TGTGCCATCAGTGTTGGGGAGGGCTACGAGCAGTACTTC. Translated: CAISVGEGYEQYF.

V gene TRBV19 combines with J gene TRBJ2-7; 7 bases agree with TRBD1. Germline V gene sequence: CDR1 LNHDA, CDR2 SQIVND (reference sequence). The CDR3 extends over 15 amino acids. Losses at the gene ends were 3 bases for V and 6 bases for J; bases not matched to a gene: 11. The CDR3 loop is CASSIILTGKGEQYF. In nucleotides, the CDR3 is TGTGCCAGTAGTATTATTTTGACAGGGAAGGGCGAGCAGTACTTC.